Listed below are T cell receptor beta chains from one sample, sequenced in a study of identical twins. TCRdb recomputed calls from the 5' RACE reads with MiXCR, one row per CDR3 protein. The sample yields about 280,000 distinct CDR3 sequences, 6.5% to 9.5% seen once. This sample also appeared in a second study, on yellow fever vaccine responses in identical twins.

Specimen: memory (CD45RO+) T cells sorted from blood. The receptors were gathered from a woman between 18 and 30 years old in good health. Both conserved end residues are part of each CDR3. D genes are given only for firm matches. Not every row has a clone size; where given, it reads once, few, many or a size class.

NA	TRBV19	few	TRBJ1-2	CASSKGLRYGYTF	TGTGCCAGTAGCAAGGGGCTACGGTATGGCTACACCTTC
TRBD2	TRBV10-3	NA	TRBJ2-2	CAISVAGGTGELFF	TGTGCCATCAGTGTGGCGGGAGGCACCGGGGAGCTGTTTTTT
NA	TRBV19	NA	TRBJ1-5	CASSIEGQPQHF	TGTGCCAGTAGTATCGAAGGACAGCCCCAGCATTTT
NA	TRBV5-1	few	TRBJ2-2	CASSLTGEAGELFF	TGCGCCAGCAGCTTGACAGGGGAGGCCGGGGAGCTGTTTTTT
NA	TRBV27	NA	TRBJ1-1	CASRSLTFEAFF	TGTGCCAGCAGGTCTCTAACGTTCGAAGCTTTCTTT
NA	TRBV9	few	TRBJ1-6	CASSETEPSYNSPLHF	TGTGCCAGCAGCGAAACAGAGCCCTCCTATAATTCACCCCTCCACTTT
TRBD2	TRBV28	few	TRBJ2-2	CASSRGGPGARVGELFF	TGTGCCAGCAGCCGGGGGGGGCCCGGGGCACGGGTCGGGGAGCTGTTTTTT
TRBD1	TRBV12-3/TRBV12-4	many	TRBJ1-1	CASSPDRANTEAFF	TGTGCCAGCAGTCCGGACAGGGCTAACACTGAAGCTTTCTTT
NA	TRBV12-3/TRBV12-4	many	TRBJ1-6	CASSLGGAANSSPLHF	TGTGCCAGCAGTTTAGGGGGGGCGGCTAACTCTTCACCCCTCCACTTT
TRBD1	TRBV2	NA	TRBJ2-3	CASSWGRGTHTDTQYF	TGTGCCAGCAGCTGGGGCAGGGGGACACACACAGATACGCAGTATTTT
TRBD2	TRBV11-2	NA	TRBJ2-3	CASSDEGVWLAGTDTQYF	TGTGCCAGCAGCGACGAAGGGGTTTGGCTAGCGGGCACAGATACGCAGTATTTT
NA	TRBV7-6	many	TRBJ2-1	CASSLQELYNEQFF	TGTGCCAGCAGCTTACAGGAACTCTACAATGAGCAGTTCTTC
NA	TRBV5-6	few	TRBJ2-2	CASSPASRGYMGELFF	TGTGCCAGCAGCCCCGCGAGCAGGGGATACATGGGGGAGCTGTTTTTT
TRBD1	TRBV5-1	many	TRBJ1-6	CASSSGTGITLHF	TGCGCCAGCAGCTCGGGGACAGGGATCACCCTCCACTTT
TRBD2	TRBV3-1	NA	TRBJ2-1	CASSTIAGGGEQFF	TGTGCCAGCAGCACCATAGCGGGAGGGGGTGAGCAGTTCTTC
TRBD2	TRBV19	few	TRBJ2-3	CASALRGVRDTQYF	TGTGCCAGCGCCCTGCGGGGGGTTAGAGATACGCAGTATTTT
NA	TRBV3-1	many	TRBJ1-1	CASSQGWGPGTEAFF	TGTGCCAGCAGCCAAGGTTGGGGGCCAGGGACTGAAGCTTTCTTT
NA	TRBV12-3/TRBV12-4	NA	TRBJ1-4	CASSARGVEKLFF	TGTGCCAGCAGTGCCAGGGGTGTGGAAAAACTGTTTTTT
NA	TRBV7-2	NA	TRBJ2-5	CASSLEFGKTQYF	TGTGCCAGCAGCTTAGAATTTGGAAAGACCCAGTACTTC
TRBD1	TRBV3-1	NA	TRBJ1-4	CASSPRQGPNEKLFF	TGTGCCAGCAGCCCTCGACAGGGCCCTAATGAAAAACTGTTTTTT
TRBD1	TRBV5-6	many	TRBJ2-3	CASRGQFTDTQYF	TGTGCCAGCAGGGGACAGTTCACAGATACGCAGTATTTT
NA	TRBV29-1	few	TRBJ1-1	CSVLGGVLDTEAFF	TGCAGCGTATTGGGAGGGGTCTTGGACACTGAAGCTTTCTTT
NA	TRBV6-1	NA	TRBJ1-5	CASSPGTITKPQHF	TGTGCCAGCAGCCCCGGGACCATAACCAAGCCCCAGCATTTT
NA	TRBV12-3/TRBV12-4	many	TRBJ1-6	CASSRDGSPLHF	TGTGCCAGCAGTAGGGACGGGTCACCCCTCCACTTT
NA	TRBV28	NA	TRBJ1-5	CASSGGKDQPQHF	TGTGCCAGCAGTGGGGGAAAAGATCAGCCCCAGCATTTT
NA	TRBV3-1	few	TRBJ1-1	CASSQSYSMNTEAFF	TGTGCCAGCAGCCAAAGTTACAGCATGAACACTGAAGCTTTCTTT
NA	TRBV7-8	NA	TRBJ1-4	CASSRMREKLFF	TGTGCCAGCAGCAGGATGAGGGAAAAACTGTTTTTT
TRBD2	TRBV5-1	NA	TRBJ2-1	CASSPIAGVNEQFF	TGCGCCAGCAGCCCGATAGCGGGAGTCAATGAGCAGTTCTTC
TRBD2	TRBV20-1	NA	TRBJ2-1	CSARDSPWTSGRYNEQFF	TGCAGTGCTAGAGATTCCCCTTGGACTAGCGGGAGATACAATGAGCAGTTCTTC
NA	TRBV12-3/TRBV12-4	many	TRBJ1-3	CASRKLNRVANTIYF	TGTGCCAGCAGGAAGTTGAACAGGGTAGCAAACACCATATATTTT
TRBD2	TRBV2	NA	TRBJ2-1	CASSPAGVTYNEQFF	TGTGCCAGCAGTCCGGCGGGAGTGACTTACAATGAGCAGTTCTTC
TRBD2	TRBV10-3	few	TRBJ2-2	CAIQERESSAGELFF	TGTGCCATCCAGGAGCGGGAGTCTTCGGCCGGGGAGCTGTTTTTT
NA	TRBV6-1	NA	TRBJ2-1	CASGAIKQFF	TGTGCCAGCGGGGCCATAAAGCAGTTCTTC
NA	TRBV10-3	NA	TRBJ2-2	CAIRILVSGELFF	TGTGCCATCAGGATACTAGTCTCCGGGGAGCTGTTTTTT
NA	TRBV2	NA	TRBJ1-2	CASSGDYYGYTF	TGTGCCAGCAGTGGGGACTACTATGGCTACACCTTC
TRBD1	TRBV13	few	TRBJ2-1	CASSLILRGQPEAYNEQFF	TGTGCCAGCAGCTTAATTCTTCGGGGACAGCCTGAAGCTTACAATGAGCAGTTCTTC
TRBD2	TRBV5-5	NA	TRBJ2-1	CASSSNPGTSGGASGFF	TGTGCCAGCAGCTCTAACCCCGGGACTAGCGGGGGGGCCAGTGGGTTCTTC
TRBD2	TRBV6-1	NA	TRBJ2-3	CASSELAGGSTDTQYF	TGTGCCAGCAGTGAACTAGCGGGGGGATCCACAGATACGCAGTATTTT
NA	TRBV5-1	many	TRBJ1-1	CASSLEDLVSEAFF	TGCGCCAGCAGCTTGGAGGATTTAGTCAGCGAAGCTTTCTTT
NA	TRBV10-3	many	TRBJ1-2	CAISEGSPVYGYTF	TGTGCCATCAGTGAAGGAAGCCCGGTGTATGGCTACACCTTC
TRBD2	TRBV20-1	NA	TRBJ2-1	CSARGVAGPSYNEQFF	TGCAGTGCTAGGGGGGTAGCGGGTCCGTCCTACAATGAGCAGTTCTTC
NA	TRBV5-1	NA	TRBJ2-1	CASSLVGGRGNEQFF	TGCGCCAGCAGCTTGGTGGGAGGTCGGGGCAATGAGCAGTTCTTC
NA	TRBV5-5	many	TRBJ2-1	CASSLGRVSYNEQFF	TGTGCCAGCAGCTTGGGTAGGGTTAGTTACAATGAGCAGTTCTTC
TRBD2	TRBV20-1	NA	TRBJ2-1	CSARGSGGHHNEQFF	TGCAGTGCTAGAGGTAGCGGGGGCCACCACAATGAGCAGTTCTTC
NA	TRBV28	many	TRBJ2-4	CASSSNGSPFF	TGTGCCAGCAGTTCTAACGGGTCCCCCTTCTTC
NA	TRBV6-1	few	TRBJ1-1	CASSEAKGSRAGNTEAFF	TGTGCCAGCAGTGAAGCTAAAGGGTCCAGGGCTGGGAACACTGAAGCTTTCTTT
NA	TRBV6-2/TRBV6-3	few	TRBJ2-5	CASSPSYQETQYF	TGTGCCAGCAGTCCCAGCTACCAAGAGACCCAGTACTTC
NA	TRBV20-1	NA	TRBJ1-4	CRAGQTTNEKLFF	TGCAGGGCAGGACAGACAACTAATGAAAAACTGTTTTTT
TRBD2	TRBV10-2	few	TRBJ2-1	CASSDFVSGGANNEQFF	TGCGCCAGCAGTGACTTTGTCAGCGGGGGGGCAAACAATGAGCAGTTCTTC
TRBD1	TRBV29-1	many	TRBJ1-1	CSVLMTGSNTEAFF	TGCAGCGTCCTAATGACAGGGTCGAACACTGAAGCTTTCTTT